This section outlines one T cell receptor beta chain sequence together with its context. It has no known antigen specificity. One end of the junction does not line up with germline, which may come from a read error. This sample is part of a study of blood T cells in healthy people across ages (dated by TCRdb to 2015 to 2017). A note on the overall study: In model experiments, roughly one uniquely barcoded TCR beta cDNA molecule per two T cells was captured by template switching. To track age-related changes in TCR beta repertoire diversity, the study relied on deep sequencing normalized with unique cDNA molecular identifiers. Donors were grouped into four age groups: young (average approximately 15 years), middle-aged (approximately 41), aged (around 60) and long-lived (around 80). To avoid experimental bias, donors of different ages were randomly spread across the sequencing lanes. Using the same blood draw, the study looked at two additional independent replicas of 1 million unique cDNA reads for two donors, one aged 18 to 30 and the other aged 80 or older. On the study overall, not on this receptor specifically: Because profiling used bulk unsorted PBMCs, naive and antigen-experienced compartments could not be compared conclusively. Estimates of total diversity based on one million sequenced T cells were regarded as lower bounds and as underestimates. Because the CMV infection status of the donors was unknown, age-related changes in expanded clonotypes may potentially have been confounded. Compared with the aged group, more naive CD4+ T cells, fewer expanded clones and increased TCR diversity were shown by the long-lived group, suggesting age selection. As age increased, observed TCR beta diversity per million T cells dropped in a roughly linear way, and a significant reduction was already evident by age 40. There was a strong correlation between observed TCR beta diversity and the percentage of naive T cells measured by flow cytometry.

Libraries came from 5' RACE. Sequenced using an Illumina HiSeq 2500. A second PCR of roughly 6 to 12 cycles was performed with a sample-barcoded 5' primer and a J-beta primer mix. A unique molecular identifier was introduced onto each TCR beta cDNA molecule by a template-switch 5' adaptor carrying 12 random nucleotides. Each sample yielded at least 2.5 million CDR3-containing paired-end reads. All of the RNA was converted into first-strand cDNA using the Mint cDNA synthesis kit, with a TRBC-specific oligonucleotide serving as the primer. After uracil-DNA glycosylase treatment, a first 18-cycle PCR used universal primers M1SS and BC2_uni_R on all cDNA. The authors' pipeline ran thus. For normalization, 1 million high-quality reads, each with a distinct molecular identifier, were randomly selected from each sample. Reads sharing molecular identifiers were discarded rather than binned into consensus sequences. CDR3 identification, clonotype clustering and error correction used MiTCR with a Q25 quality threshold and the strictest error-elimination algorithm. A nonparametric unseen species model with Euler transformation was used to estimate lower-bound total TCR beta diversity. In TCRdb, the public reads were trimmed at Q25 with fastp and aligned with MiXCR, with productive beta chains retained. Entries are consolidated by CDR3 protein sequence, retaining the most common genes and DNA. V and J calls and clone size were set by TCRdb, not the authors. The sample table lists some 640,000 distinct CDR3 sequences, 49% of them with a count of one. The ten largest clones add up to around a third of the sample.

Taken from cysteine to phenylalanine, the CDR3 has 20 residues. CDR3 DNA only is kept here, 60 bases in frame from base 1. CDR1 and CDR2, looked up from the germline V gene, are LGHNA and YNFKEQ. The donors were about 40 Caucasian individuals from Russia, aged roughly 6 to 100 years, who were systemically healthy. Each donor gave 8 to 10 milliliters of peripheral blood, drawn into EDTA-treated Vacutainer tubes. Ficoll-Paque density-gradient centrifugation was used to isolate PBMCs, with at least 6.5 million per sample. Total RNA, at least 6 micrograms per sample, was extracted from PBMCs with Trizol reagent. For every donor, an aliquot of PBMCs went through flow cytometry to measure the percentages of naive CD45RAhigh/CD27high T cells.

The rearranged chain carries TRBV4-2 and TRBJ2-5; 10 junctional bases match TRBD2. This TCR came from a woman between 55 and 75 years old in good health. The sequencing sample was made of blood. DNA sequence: TGTGCCAGCAGCCAAGTACGATGGGGGACTAGCGCCAGAACCCAAGAGACCCTGTACTTC. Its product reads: CASSQVRWGTSARTQETLYF.